This T cell receptor beta chain is drawn from a study of control samples from healthy donors and cancer patients. The germline V gene encodes CDR1 SGHTS and CDR2 YDEGEE. The junction had 7 bases not matched to a gene; V was cut back by 4 bases and J by 3 bases. The CDR3 sequence is 15 residues long. The protocol was immunoSEQ multiplex PCR, while the TCRdb copy is restricted to in-frame clones and leaves out a portion. The sample consists of around 120,000 clones, 85% to 90% of them appearing once. The sequence was collected from a woman aged 50 to 60 with colorectal cancer. The chain combines TRBV5-8 with TRBJ1-2, with 9 bases matching TRBD1. Sequenced sample: PBMCs. The CDR3 here is CASSPGTGLDYGYTF. The CDR3 DNA follows: TGTGCCAGCAGCCCAGGGACAGGGTTGGACTATGGCTACACCTTC.